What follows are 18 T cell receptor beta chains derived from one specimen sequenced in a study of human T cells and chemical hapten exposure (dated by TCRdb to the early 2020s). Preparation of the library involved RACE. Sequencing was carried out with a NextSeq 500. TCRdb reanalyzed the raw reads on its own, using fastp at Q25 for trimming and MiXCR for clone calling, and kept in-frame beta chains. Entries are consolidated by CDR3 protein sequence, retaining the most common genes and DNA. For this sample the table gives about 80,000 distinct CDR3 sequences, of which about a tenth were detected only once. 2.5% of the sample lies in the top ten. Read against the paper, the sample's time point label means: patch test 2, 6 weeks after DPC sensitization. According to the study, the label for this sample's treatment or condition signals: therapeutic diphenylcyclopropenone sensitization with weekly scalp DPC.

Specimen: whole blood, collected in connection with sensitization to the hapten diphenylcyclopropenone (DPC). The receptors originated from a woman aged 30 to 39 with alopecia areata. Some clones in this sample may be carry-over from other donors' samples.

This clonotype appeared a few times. The CDR3 DNA is TGTGCCTGGGCTGGGACAGCTAATTCACCCCTCCACTTT. It codes for CAWAGTANSPLHF. The V call is TRBV30, the J call TRBJ1-6, with 7 bases identical to TRBD1. The CDR3 is 13 residues long. Germline V gives CDR1 GTSNPN, CDR2 SVGIG (reference sequence). Trimming took 5 bases from V and 6 from J; bases not matched to a gene: 4.

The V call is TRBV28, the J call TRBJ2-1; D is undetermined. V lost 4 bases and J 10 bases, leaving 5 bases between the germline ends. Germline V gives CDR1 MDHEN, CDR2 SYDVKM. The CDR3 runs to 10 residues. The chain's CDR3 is CASSSPEQFF. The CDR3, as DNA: TGTGCCAGCAGTTCGCCCGAGCAGTTCTTC.

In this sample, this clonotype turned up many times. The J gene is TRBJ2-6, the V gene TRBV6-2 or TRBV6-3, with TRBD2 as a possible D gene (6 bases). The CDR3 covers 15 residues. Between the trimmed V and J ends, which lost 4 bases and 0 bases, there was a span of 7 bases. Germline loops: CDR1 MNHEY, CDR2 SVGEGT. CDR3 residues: CASSSGSSGANVLTF. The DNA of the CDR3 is TGTGCCAGCAGTTCCGGGAGCTCTGGGGCCAACGTCCTGACTTTC.

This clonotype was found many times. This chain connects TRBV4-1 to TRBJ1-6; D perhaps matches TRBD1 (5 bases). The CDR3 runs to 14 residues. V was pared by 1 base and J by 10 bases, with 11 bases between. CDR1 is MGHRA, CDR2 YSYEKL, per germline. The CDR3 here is CASSQVQGLSPLHF. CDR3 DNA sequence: TGCGCCAGCAGCCAAGTCCAGGGATTATCACCCCTCCACTTT.

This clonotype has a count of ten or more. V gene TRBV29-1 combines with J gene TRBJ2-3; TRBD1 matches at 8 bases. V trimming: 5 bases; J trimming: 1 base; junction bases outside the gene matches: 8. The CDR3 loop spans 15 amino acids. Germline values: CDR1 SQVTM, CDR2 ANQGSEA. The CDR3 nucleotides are TGCAGCGTTCTTCCGGCAGGGGGCCGCACAGATACGCAGTATTTT. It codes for CSVLPAGGRTDTQYF.

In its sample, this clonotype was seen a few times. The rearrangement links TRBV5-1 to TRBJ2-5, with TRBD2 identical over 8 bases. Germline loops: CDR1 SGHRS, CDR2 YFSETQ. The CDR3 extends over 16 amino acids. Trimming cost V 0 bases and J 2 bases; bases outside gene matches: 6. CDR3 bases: TGCGCCAGCAGCTTGGGAGTTAGCGGGGCACAAGAGACCCAGTACTTC. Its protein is CASSLGVSGAQETQYF.

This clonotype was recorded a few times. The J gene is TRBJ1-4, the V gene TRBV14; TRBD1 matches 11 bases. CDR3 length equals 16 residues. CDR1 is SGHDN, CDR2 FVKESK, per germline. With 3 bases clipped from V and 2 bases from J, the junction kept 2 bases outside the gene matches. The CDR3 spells CASSQWTGGTNEKLFF. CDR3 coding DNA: TGTGCCAGCAGCCAGTGGACAGGGGGCACTAATGAAAAACTGTTTTTT.

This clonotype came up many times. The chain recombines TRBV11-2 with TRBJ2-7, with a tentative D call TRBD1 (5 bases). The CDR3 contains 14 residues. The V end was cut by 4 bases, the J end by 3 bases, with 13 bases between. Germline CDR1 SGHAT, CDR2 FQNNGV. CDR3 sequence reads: CASSSSSGRYEQYF. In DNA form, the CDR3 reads TGTGCCAGCAGCTCCTCCTCAGGGCGCTACGAGCAGTACTTC.

CDR3 in amino acids: CSVEAYPTANEKLFF. CDR3 in DNA: TGCAGCGTTGAAGCCTACCCAACAGCTAATGAAAAACTGTTTTTT. This chain connects TRBV29-1 to TRBJ1-4; D uncertain. This CDR3 contains 15 residues. CDR1 is SQVTM, CDR2 ANQGSEA, per germline. The germline V and J ends were trimmed by 1 base and 3 bases, with 12 bases remaining between them.

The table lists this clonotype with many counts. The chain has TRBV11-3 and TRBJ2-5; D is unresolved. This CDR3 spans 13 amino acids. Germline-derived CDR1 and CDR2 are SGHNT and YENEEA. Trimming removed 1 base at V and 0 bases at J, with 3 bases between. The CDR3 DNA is TGTGCCAGCAGCTTAGGCGACCAAGAGACCCAGTACTTC. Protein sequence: CASSLGDQETQYF.

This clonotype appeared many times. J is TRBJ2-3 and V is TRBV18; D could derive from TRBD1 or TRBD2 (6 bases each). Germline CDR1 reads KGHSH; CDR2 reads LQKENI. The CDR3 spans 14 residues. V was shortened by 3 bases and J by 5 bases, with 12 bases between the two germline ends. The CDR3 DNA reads TGTGCCAGCTCACCGGGTCGGGGGCGAGATACGCAGTATTTT. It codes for CASSPGRGRDTQYF. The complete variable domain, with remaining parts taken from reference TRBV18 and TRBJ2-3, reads NAGVMQNPRHLVRRRGQEARLRCSPMKGHSHVYWYRQLPEEGLKFMVYLQKENIIDESGMPKERFSAEFPKEGPSILRIQQVVRGDSAAYFCASSPGRGRDTQYFGPGTRLTVL.

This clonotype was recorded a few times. The CDR3 is CASRWDRNEKLFF. In nucleotides, the CDR3 is TGTGCCAGCCGATGGGACAGAAATGAAAAACTGTTTTTT. The chain uses TRBV2 and TRBJ1-4; 7 bases fit TRBD1. This CDR3 region has 13 residues. The V gene end was trimmed by 8 bases and the J gene end by 5 bases; junction bases not matched to a gene: 5. Germline-derived CDR1 and CDR2 are SNHLY and FYNNEI.

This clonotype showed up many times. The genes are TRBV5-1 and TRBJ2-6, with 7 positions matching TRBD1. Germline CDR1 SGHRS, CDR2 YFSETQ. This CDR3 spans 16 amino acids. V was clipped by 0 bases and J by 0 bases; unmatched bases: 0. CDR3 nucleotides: TGCGCCAGCAGCTTGGGACAGGGCTCTGGGGCCAACGTCCTGACTTTC. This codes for CASSLGQGSGANVLTF.

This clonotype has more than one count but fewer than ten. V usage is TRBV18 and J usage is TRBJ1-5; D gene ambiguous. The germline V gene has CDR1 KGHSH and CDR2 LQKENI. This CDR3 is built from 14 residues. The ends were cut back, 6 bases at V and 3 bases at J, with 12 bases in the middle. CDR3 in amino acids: CASSPEANNQPQHF. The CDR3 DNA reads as TGTGCCAGCTCCCCCGAGGCAAACAATCAGCCCCAGCATTTT.

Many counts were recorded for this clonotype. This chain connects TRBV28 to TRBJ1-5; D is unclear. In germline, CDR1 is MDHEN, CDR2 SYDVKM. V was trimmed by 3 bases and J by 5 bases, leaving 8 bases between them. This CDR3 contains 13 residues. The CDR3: CASSFRMHQPQHF. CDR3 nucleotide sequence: TGTGCCAGCAGTTTTCGGATGCATCAGCCCCAGCATTTT.

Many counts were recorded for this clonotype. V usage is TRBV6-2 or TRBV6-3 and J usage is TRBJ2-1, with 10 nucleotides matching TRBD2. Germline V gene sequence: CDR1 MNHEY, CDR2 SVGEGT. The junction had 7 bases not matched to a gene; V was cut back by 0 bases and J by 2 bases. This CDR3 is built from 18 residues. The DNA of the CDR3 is TGTGCCAGCAGTTACTCTCAGCGGGAGGGGTGGACCTACAATGAGCAGTTCTTC. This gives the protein CASSYSQREGWTYNEQFF.

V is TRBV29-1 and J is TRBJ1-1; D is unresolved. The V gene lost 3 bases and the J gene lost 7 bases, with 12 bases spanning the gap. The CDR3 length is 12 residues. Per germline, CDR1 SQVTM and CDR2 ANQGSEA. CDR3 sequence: CSVEVRHLEAFF. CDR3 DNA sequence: TGCAGCGTTGAGGTCCGGCATCTTGAAGCTTTCTTT.

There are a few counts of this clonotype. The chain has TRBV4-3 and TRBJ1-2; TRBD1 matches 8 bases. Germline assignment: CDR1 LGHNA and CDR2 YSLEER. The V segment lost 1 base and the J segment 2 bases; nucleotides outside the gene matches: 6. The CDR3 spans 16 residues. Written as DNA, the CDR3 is TGCGCCAGCAGCCAAGGTGCTGGGACAGGAAACTATGGCTACACCTTC. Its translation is CASSQGAGTGNYGYTF.